The 24 T cell receptor beta chains reported below all come from one sample, sequenced in a study of a mutant IDH1 vaccine in newly diagnosed glioma. Time point reported: baseline, week 1 (first vaccination visit). The treatment here: pre-vaccination baseline after standard-of-care therapy. Clones were sequenced by immunoSEQ multiplex PCR, and TCRdb holds only the in-frame ones, with some missing. The data show roughly 51,000 clones, with about nine tenths seen just once and around 2.5% held by the top ten. The specimen comprised PBMCs, sampled from a glioma patient treated with radiotherapy, temozolomide or both. The receptors come from a man aged 40-55 years with glioma.

This rearrangement joins TRBV7-9 to TRBJ2-7, with D possibly being TRBD1 (6 bases). V was pared by 4 bases and J by 6 bases, with 16 bases between. Germline V gene sequence: CDR1 SEHNR, CDR2 FQNEAQ (reference sequence). The CDR3 is 14 amino acids. CDR3: CASSSFYRVSEQYF. The CDR3, as DNA: TGTGCCAGCAGCTCATTCTACAGGGTTAGCGAGCAGTACTTC. Full variable domain (missing parts from reference TRBV7-9 and TRBJ2-7): DTGVSQNPRHKITKRGQNVTFRCDPISEHNRLYWYRQTLGQGPEFLTYFQNEAQLEKSRLLSDRFSAERPKGSFSTLEIQRTEQGDSAMYLCASSSFYRVSEQYFGPGTRLTVT.

V usage is TRBV19 and J usage is TRBJ2-5; D gene uncertain. Germline CDR1 LNHDA, CDR2 SQIVND (reference sequence). Trimming cost V 2 bases and J 1 base, with 14 bases left between them. The CDR3 extends over 16 amino acids. CDR3 sequence: CASSITARSSQETQYF. Written as DNA, the CDR3 is TGTGCCAGTAGTATAACGGCTAGATCGTCCCAAGAGACCCAGTACTTC.

The chain is built from TRBV5-1 and TRBJ2-7; 10 bases match TRBD2. Germline CDR1 SGHRS, CDR2 YFSETQ. The CDR3 has 16 residues. Trimming took 0 bases from V and 2 from J; bases not matched to a gene: 5. CDR3 nucleotide sequence: TGCGCCAGCAGCTTGGGGGCTAGCGGGAGCCCCTACGAGCAGTACTTC. Translated, it gives CASSLGASGSPYEQYF. Full variable domain (rest looked up from reference TRBV5-1 and TRBJ2-7): KAGVTQTPRYLIKTRGQQVTLSCSPISGHRSVSWYQQTPGQGLQFLFEYFSETQRNKGNFPGRFSGRQFSNSRSEMNVSTLELGDSALYLCASSLGASGSPYEQYFGPGTRLTVT.

This clone appeared a few times. The CDR3 protein is CASSERGWGSGTENEQFF. CDR3 in DNA: TGTGCCAGCAGTGAAAGGGGGTGGGGTAGCGGGACGGAGAATGAGCAGTTCTTC. The chain combines TRBV6-1 with TRBJ2-1; 8 bases are shared with TRBD2. CDR3 length equals 18 residues. J lost 7 bases, V lost 2 bases, and 16 bases had no gene match. The germline gives CDR1 MNHNS, CDR2 SASEGT.

The chain joins TRBV6-6 to TRBJ2-3, with 10 bases lining up with TRBD1. The CDR3 is 14 residues long. Germline V gene data show CDR1 as MNHNY and CDR2 as SVGAGI (reference sequence). V lost 7 bases, J lost 3 bases, and 4 bases stayed unmatched. CDR3 in amino acids: CASKRDRGTDTQYF. The CDR3 bases are TGTGCCAGCAAGCGGGACAGGGGAACAGATACGCAGTATTTT.

The rearrangement joins TRBV11-2 to TRBJ1-1; TRBD1 might be the D (5 bases). This CDR3 has 17 residues. V was cut by 1 base and J by 6 bases, with 21 bases left in between. Germline CDR1 and CDR2: SGHAT and FQNNGV. The CDR3 DNA sequence: TGTGCCAGCAGCTTAGGAAACGGTTGGGGAGGGGTCCCTGAAGCTTTCTTT. Its translation is CASSLGNGWGGVPEAFF. Full variable domain (outside the CDR3, taken from reference TRBV11-2 and TRBJ1-1): EAGVAQSPRYKIIEKRQSVAFWCNPISGHATLYWYQQILGQGPKLLIQFQNNGVVDDSQLPKDRFSAERLKGVDSTLKIQPAKLEDSAVYLCASSLGNGWGGVPEAFFGQGTRLTVV.

The chain has TRBV5-3 and TRBJ2-5; D is ambiguous. TRBV5-3 is labeled an ORF, and its function is uncertain. Trimming cost V 0 bases and J 6 bases, with 9 bases left between them. CDR3 length: 13 residues. As DNA, the CDR3 is TGTGCCAGAAGCTTGGTAGTACCGAAGACCCAGTACTTC. Encoded protein: CARSLVVPKTQYF.

V usage is TRBV5-4 and J usage is TRBJ2-2, with 11 bases that match TRBD2. Germline CDR1 SGHNT, CDR2 YYREEE (reference sequence). There are 18 residues in the CDR3. V gave up 4 bases and J gave up 1 base; unmatched junction bases: 9. The CDR3 DNA reads as TGTGCCAGCAGCGGAGGGACTAGCGGAAACTTGAACACCGGGGAGCTGTTTTTT. Its protein is CASSGGTSGNLNTGELFF.

The chain joins TRBV4-2 to TRBJ2-3; D possibly matches TRBD1 or TRBD2 (5 bases each). CDR1 and CDR2 from the germline V gene are LGHNA and YNFKEQ. There are 14 residues in the CDR3. V was clipped by 1 base and J by 6 bases, with 11 bases between them. This chain's CDR3 is CASSQGGIIDTQYF. CDR3 DNA: TGTGCCAGCAGCCAAGGGGGGATTATTGATACGCAGTATTTT.

The chain couples TRBV28 to TRBJ2-7; D remains unclear. The germline CDR1 and CDR2 sequences are MDHEN and SYDVKM. V shed 2 bases and J shed 2 bases, with 10 bases lying between them. The CDR3 loop spans 14 amino acids. CDR3 sequence reads: CASSLAGGAYEQYF. CDR3 coding DNA: TGTGCCAGCAGTTTAGCAGGCGGCGCCTACGAGCAGTACTTC. Combining the CDR3 with reference TRBV28 and TRBJ2-7 gives the whole variable domain DVKVTQSSRYLVKRTGEKVFLECVQDMDHENMFWYRQDPGLGLRLIYFSYDVKMKEKGDIPEGYSVSREKKERFSLILESASTNQTSMYLCASSLAGGAYEQYFGPGTRLTVT.

The V and J genes are TRBV27 and TRBJ2-1; the D gene could be TRBD1 or TRBD2 (5 bases each). CDR3 length: 13 amino acids. V lost 4 bases and J 5 bases, leaving 9 bases between the germline ends. CDR1 is MNHEY, CDR2 SMNVEV, per germline (reference sequence). CDR3 sequence (DNA): TGTGCCAGCAGTTGGTCGGGGCACAATGAGCAGTTCTTC. This sequence encodes CASSWSGHNEQFF.

The chain is built from TRBV6-1 and TRBJ1-1, with D hard to call. The CDR3 spans 17 residues. Trimming left V 2 bases short and J 0 bases short, with 16 bases between. Germline CDR1 reads MNHNS; CDR2 reads SASEGT. CDR3 sequence reads: CASSEYLRHTMNTEAFF. The CDR3 DNA reads as TGTGCCAGCAGTGAATACTTGAGACATACCATGAACACTGAAGCTTTCTTT.

The chain has TRBV5-4 and TRBJ2-6, with TRBD1 matching over 7 bases. The length of the CDR3 is 17 residues. After removal of 5 bases from V and 3 bases from J, the junction contained 11 bases not matched to a gene. CDR1 and CDR2 (germline): SGHNT, YYREEE (reference sequence). Written as DNA, the CDR3 is TGTGCCAGCAGGAAAGGACAGGCCCTTCTTGGGGCCAACGTCCTGACTTTC. It yields the protein CASRKGQALLGANVLTF.

The rearrangement links TRBV6-4 to TRBJ1-2, with D unresolved. Per germline, CDR1 MRHNA and CDR2 SNTAGT. This CDR3 contains 12 residues. V lost 0 bases and J 4 bases, leaving 3 bases between the germline ends. The CDR3 DNA reads TGTGCCAGCAGTGACTCGGGCTATGGCTACACCTTC. Translating gives CASSDSGYGYTF.

The CDR3 DNA reads TGTGCCAGCAGCAGTAGCGGGAGGGCCGTATACAATGAGCAGTTCTTC. This encodes CASSSSGRAVYNEQFF. The chain combines TRBV13 with TRBJ2-1; 11 nucleotides agree with TRBD2. The ends lost 5 bases at V and 4 bases at J; junction bases unmatched: 7. This CDR3 contains 16 residues. Germline V gene sequence: CDR1 PRHDT, CDR2 FYEKMQ (reference sequence).

The chain employs TRBV7-2 and TRBJ2-3; D is undetermined. Trimming took off 2 bases at V and 2 bases at J, with 8 bases between the two ends. The CDR3 runs 14 residues. The germline V gene has CDR1 SGHTA and CDR2 FQGNSA. CDR3 coding DNA: TGTGCCAGCAGCTTACAGCCGGTCACAGATACGCAGTATTTT. Translating it yields CASSLQPVTDTQYF.

This sequence joins TRBV5-4 and TRBJ1-2; 9 nucleotides match TRBD1. The CDR3 totals 13 residues. Trimming took 4 bases from V and 7 from J; bases not matched to a gene: 5. Germline V lookup: CDR1 SGHNT, CDR2 YYREEE (reference sequence). The CDR3 protein is CASSPRDRAGYTF. CDR3 bases: TGTGCCAGCAGCCCCCGGGACAGGGCTGGCTACACCTTC.

The gene calls are TRBV5-5 and TRBJ2-3, with D unclear. V was shortened by 2 bases and J by 2 bases, with 6 bases between the two germline ends. There are 13 residues in the CDR3. Germline-derived CDR1 and CDR2 are SGHKS and YYEKEE (reference sequence). CDR3 DNA: TGTGCCAGCAGCTTCAGGTCCACAGATACGCAGTATTTT. It encodes CASSFRSTDTQYF.

Concerning this clone itself: An end of the junction does not agree with germline; a read error may underlie this. V gene TRBV10-3 combines with J gene TRBJ1-1; D call uncertain. This CDR3 comprises 12 residues. Germline V gives CDR1 ENHRY, CDR2 SYGVKD. CDR3 DNA sequence: TGTGCCATCAGTGAGTCCGCAAAATCTTCCCCCTTT. Its translation: CAISESAKSSPF.

CDR3 bases: TGCGCCAGCAGCGCGGGGGCCAAAAACATTCAGTACTTC. Its protein product is CASSAGAKNIQYF. V gene TRBV5-1 combines with J gene TRBJ2-4, with D maybe TRBD2 (6 bases). The CDR3 contains 13 residues. Trimming took off 4 bases at V and 1 base at J, with 6 bases between the two ends. CDR1 SGHRS and CDR2 YFSETQ come from the germline V gene. The entire variable domain, with the rest obtained from reference TRBV5-1 and TRBJ2-4, is as follows: KAGVTQTPRYLIKTRGQQVTLSCSPISGHRSVSWYQQTPGQGLQFLFEYFSETQRNKGNFPGRFSGRQFSNSRSEMNVSTLELGDSALYLCASSAGAKNIQYFGAGTRLSVL.

This clone was observed a single time. The V call is TRBV5-1, the J call TRBJ2-5; possibly TRBD1 for D (6 bases). The V end was cut by 4 bases, the J end by 0 bases, with 13 bases between. Looked up from germline, CDR1 is SGHRS and CDR2 is YFSETQ. There are 15 residues in the CDR3. CDR3 sequence: CASSISGTYQETQYF. The CDR3 DNA follows: TGCGCCAGCAGCATCTCCGGGACATACCAAGAGACCCAGTACTTC.

The chain carries TRBV9 and TRBJ2-5; weak D call: TRBD2 (5 bases). Deletions cut 4 bases from V and 5 bases from J, with 24 bases between. The CDR3 runs to 17 residues. In germline, CDR1 is SGDLS, CDR2 YYNGEE. The CDR3 coding sequence is TGTGCCAGCAGCTCCCTTGGAGTCAGCGGCACTTGGGAGACCCAGTACTTC. Translated: CASSSLGVSGTWETQYF.

This clone was seen a handful of times. V gene TRBV11-3 combines with J gene TRBJ2-7; no reliable D call. Trimming left V 5 bases short and J 12 bases short, with 8 bases between. The CDR3 loop spans 9 amino acids. The germline gives CDR1 SGHNT, CDR2 YENEEA. The CDR3 DNA is TGTGCCAGCAGCCCGATCCTGTACTTC. It specifies CASSPILYF.

The rearrangement uses TRBV7-2 and TRBJ1-1; D call uncertain. The CDR3 has 15 residues. With 1 base removed from V and 2 bases from J, the gap between germline ends came to 11 bases. CDR1 is SGHTA, CDR2 FQGNSA, per germline. For the CDR3, the DNA is TGTGCCAGCAGCTTAGTGGGGAGTTTAAACACTGAAGCTTTCTTT. This encodes CASSLVGSLNTEAFF.